These 7 T cell receptor beta chains were all obtained from the same sample, sequenced in a study of relationships among human T cell subsets. CD4+CD25+ regulatory T cells came from anti-CD25 bead selection of positively selected CD4+ cells. Semiquantitative ARM-PCR amplified T cell receptor alpha and beta CDR3 regions from mRNA. ARM-PCR used tagged nested gene-specific primers, then communal superprimers for exponential amplification. TCRdb ran MiXCR on the multiplex PCR reads and lists one entry per CDR3 protein. The sample holds approximately 13,000 distinct CDR3 sequences; 50% to 75% are singletons and the top ten take roughly 2%. The specimen was Tregs sorted from blood. The origin of the receptors is a man in his forties in good health.

The genes are TRBV19 and TRBJ2-7; tentative D call: TRBD1 (6 bases). Trimming cost V 6 bases and J 6 bases, with 21 bases left between them. The CDR3 is 15 residues long. Germline lookup yields CDR1 LNHDA and CDR2 SQIVND (reference sequence). The CDR3 is CASRPVPGQTSEQYF. DNA for the CDR3: TGTGCCAGTAGACCCGTACCGGGACAAACCTCCGAGCAGTACTTC.

Worth noting for this clonotype: The DNA is omitted, as the CDR3 cannot be located on it reliably, and the CDR3 follows TCRdb's listing. This chain connects TRBV10-1 to TRBJ2-2; the D call of TRBD1 is as the table states it, not checked on the DNA. The CDR3 is 14 residues long, ends included. Germline V gene data show CDR1 as WNHNN and CDR2 as SYGVQD (reference sequence). CDR3 amino acids: CASRWTERPGSCFF.

This chain joins TRBV2 and TRBJ2-3; 11 nucleotides match TRBD2. CDR1 SNHLY and CDR2 FYNNEI come from the germline V gene. V shed 6 bases, J shed 3 bases, and the junction held 29 bases outside the gene matches. CDR3 length equals 23 residues. This CDR3 reads CASRPRWGAHLGLAEDGTDTQYF. For the CDR3, the DNA is TGTGCCAGCAGGCCTCGGTGGGGTGCTCACCTGGGACTAGCGGAGGATGGGACAGATACGCAGTATTTT.

The CDR3: CASSPETDTDTQYF. The CDR3 nucleotides are TGTGCCAGCTCACCCGAGACAGACACAGATACGCAGTATTTT. V gene TRBV18 combines with J gene TRBJ2-3; tentatively, D is TRBD1 (5 bases). Germline assignment: CDR1 KGHSH and CDR2 LQKENI. V lost 3 bases and J 2 bases, leaving 9 bases between the germline ends. This CDR3 has 14 amino acids.

This clonotype was detected a few times. The rearrangement links TRBV11-2 to TRBJ1-2; no clear D. The V and J ends lost 5 bases and 8 bases respectively, with 15 bases between them. CDR1 and CDR2 from the germline V gene are SGHAT and FQNNGV. This CDR3 contains 13 residues. The CDR3 here is CASSPGGVSGYTF. Written as DNA, the CDR3 is TGTGCCAGCAGCCCTGGTGGAGTTTCGGGCTACACCTTC.

This clonotype was recorded a few times. This chain connects TRBV13 to TRBJ1-1; D is undetermined. Germline V CDR1 and CDR2: PRHDT, FYEKMQ (reference sequence). Trimming pared 5 bases from V and 1 base from J, leaving 5 bases between. The CDR3 is 12 amino acids. The CDR3 bases are TGTGCCAGCAGCCCGACGAACACTGAAGCTTTCTTT. Translating it yields CASSPTNTEAFF.

The rearrangement joins TRBV20-1 to TRBJ2-1; TRBD2 might be the D (6 bases). The germline gives CDR1 DFQATT, CDR2 SNEGSKA (reference sequence). V lost 5 bases to trimming and J lost 6 bases, with 14 bases between them. The CDR3 extends over 13 amino acids. CDR3 sequence (DNA): TGCAGTGCTTTGCGGGACTCGGCCAATGAGCAGTTCTTC. Its translation is CSALRDSANEQFF.